The 26 T cell receptor beta chains reported below all come from one sample, sequenced in a study of identical twins. TCRdb re-derived calls from the 5' RACE reads in MiXCR, one entry per CDR3 protein. The sample lists 450,000 or so distinct CDR3 sequences; 13% to 15% were seen once. These data were also filed under a second study, of yellow fever vaccine responses in identical twins.

The sequencing input was CD4+ T cells sorted from blood. The origin of the receptors is a woman under 30 in good health.

The V gene is TRBV5-1, the J gene TRBJ1-1; D call uncertain. This CDR3 comprises 15 residues. Germline lookup yields CDR1 SGHRS and CDR2 YFSETQ. With 0 bases removed from V and 4 bases from J, the gap between germline ends came to 13 bases. CDR3 in DNA: TGCGCCAGCAGCTTGGTGGGAAAGGGAATCACTGAAGCTTTCTTT. Amino acids: CASSLVGKGITEAFF. Drawing the rest from reference TRBV5-1 and TRBJ1-1, the complete variable domain is KAGVTQTPRYLIKTRGQQVTLSCSPISGHRSVSWYQQTPGQGLQFLFEYFSETQRNKGNFPGRFSGRQFSNSRSEMNVSTLELGDSALYLCASSLVGKGITEAFFGQGTRLTVV.

V and J are TRBV7-3 and TRBJ2-5; D tentatively fits TRBD1 or TRBD2 (6 bases each). Germline V CDR1 and CDR2: SGHTA, FQGTGA. CDR3 length equals 13 residues. V lost 5 bases and J lost 5, with 12 bases in between. The CDR3 sequence is CASSPSGAETQYF. CDR3 coding DNA: TGTGCCAGCAGCCCTTCGGGGGCCGAGACCCAGTACTTC.

The rearrangement uses TRBV20-1 and TRBJ2-1; 9 nucleotides agree with TRBD2. The CDR3 runs 16 residues. Per the germline V gene, CDR1 is DFQATT and CDR2 is SNEGSKA (reference sequence). V trimming: 1 base; J trimming: 6 bases; junction bases outside the gene matches: 10. CDR3 nucleotides: TGCAGTGCTAGAGTGGTTTTTGCGGGAGGGCCCAATGAGCAGTTCTTC. This encodes CSARVVFAGGPNEQFF.

This clonotype has at least ten counts. The rearrangement joins TRBV20-1 to TRBJ1-1; 7 bases agree with TRBD1. The germline gives CDR1 DFQATT, CDR2 SNEGSKA (reference sequence). The trim removed 0 bases at V and 0 bases at J, leaving 4 bases unmatched. There are 15 residues in the CDR3. This CDR3 is CSARDAGQLNTEAFF. The CDR3 DNA reads TGCAGTGCTAGAGACGCGGGACAGTTGAACACTGAAGCTTTCTTT.

This clonotype was observed a few times. The V call is TRBV28, the J call TRBJ2-7; 8 bases match TRBD2. J lost 5 bases, V lost 10 bases, and 10 bases had no gene match. This CDR3 is built from 13 residues. The germline V gene encodes CDR1 MDHEN and CDR2 SYDVKM. CDR3 DNA: TGTGCCACCCGCCCCAGCGGGAGCAACGAGCAGTACTTC. This codes for CATRPSGSNEQYF.

The J gene is TRBJ1-1, the V gene TRBV28, with D perhaps TRBD1 (5 bases). CDR3 length: 14 amino acids. Germline assignment: CDR1 MDHEN and CDR2 SYDVKM. V lost 6 bases and J lost 3, with 14 bases in between. In DNA, the CDR3 is TGTGCCAGCAGGGAGGGGTCCGGGGACACTGAAGCTTTCTTT. Translation: CASREGSGDTEAFF. Complete variable domain (other parts from reference TRBV28 and TRBJ1-1): DVKVTQSSRYLVKRTGEKVFLECVQDMDHENMFWYRQDPGLGLRLIYFSYDVKMKEKGDIPEGYSVSREKKERFSLILESASTNQTSMYLCASREGSGDTEAFFGQGTRLTVV.

This clonotype came up a few times. The V gene is TRBV20-1, the J gene TRBJ2-3; D may be TRBD2 (5 bases). V lost 4 bases and J lost 8, with 10 bases in between. The CDR3 totals 11 residues. Germline V gene data show CDR1 as DFQATT and CDR2 as SNEGSKA (reference sequence). The DNA of the CDR3 is TGCAGTGCTACTACCGCGGGTACGCAGTATTTT. Translated, it gives CSATTAGTQYF.

This clonotype showed up just once. V is TRBV5-1 and J is TRBJ2-1; TRBD1 agrees at 9 bases. The CDR3 is made up of 15 amino acids. After removal of 5 bases from V and 7 bases from J, the junction contained 10 bases not matched to a gene. The V gene's germline CDR1 is SGHRS and CDR2 YFSETQ. For the CDR3, the DNA is TGCGCCAGCAGGGCGGACAGGGGCCTGGGAAATGAGCAGTTCTTC. This translates into CASRADRGLGNEQFF.

This clonotype has only a few counts. The rearrangement joins TRBV20-1 to TRBJ2-5; 9 bases are shared with TRBD2. J gave up 5 bases and V 6 bases, and 19 bases lay outside the gene matches. This CDR3 spans 17 amino acids. Germline V CDR1 and CDR2: DFQATT, SNEGSKA (reference sequence). The CDR3 DNA reads as TGCAGTGCCTCAGAAGGACTAGCGAAACCCCCAGGGGAGACCCAGTACTTC. It codes for CSASEGLAKPPGETQYF.

This clonotype was seen a handful of times. The chain couples TRBV4-2 to TRBJ1-6; 10 bases map to TRBD1. The germline V gene has CDR1 LGHNA and CDR2 YNFKEQ. V shed 3 bases and J 7 bases; nucleotides not matched to a gene: 3. CDR3 size: 15 residues. CDR3 DNA: TGTGCCAGCAGCCAGGACAGGGGGACCAATTCACCCCTCCACTTT. Translated: CASSQDRGTNSPLHF.

This clonotype showed up many times. The V call is TRBV7-3, the J call TRBJ2-5; TRBD1 might be the D (5 bases). Germline CDR1 reads SGHTA; CDR2 reads FQGTGA. The CDR3 loop spans 15 amino acids. V gave up 3 bases and J gave up 0 bases, with 11 bases separating them. CDR3 bases: TGTGCCAGCAGCTTCAGAGGACAAAACCAAGAGACCCAGTACTTC. This translates into CASSFRGQNQETQYF.

This clonotype was counted between two and nine times. The rearrangement links TRBV7-2 to TRBJ2-1; 9 nucleotides agree with TRBD2. V shed 4 bases and J 4 bases; nucleotides not matched to a gene: 5. There are 15 residues in the CDR3. CDR1 is SGHTA, CDR2 FQGNSA, per germline. The CDR3 sequence is CASSYTTSGYNEQFF. The CDR3 DNA is TGTGCCAGCAGCTACACGACTAGCGGATACAATGAGCAGTTCTTC. The variable domain in full, completed from reference TRBV7-2 and TRBJ2-1, reads GAGVSQSPSNKVTEKGKDVELRCDPISGHTALYWYRQSLGQGLEFLIYFQGNSAPDKSGLPSDRFSAERTGGSVSTLTIQRTQQEDSAVYLCASSYTTSGYNEQFFGPGTRLTVL.

In its sample, this clonotype was seen a few times. V gene TRBV20-1 combines with J gene TRBJ2-1; maybe TRBD2 (5 bases). From germline, CDR1 is DFQATT and CDR2 SNEGSKA (reference sequence). The V end was cut by 2 bases, the J end by 0 bases, with 11 bases between. This CDR3 is 15 amino acids long. The CDR3 reads CSARSLASSYNEQFF. CDR3 nucleotides: TGCAGTGCTAGATCTCTAGCTAGCTCCTACAATGAGCAGTTCTTC.

The chain joins TRBV5-1 to TRBJ2-7; 8 nucleotides line up with TRBD1. With V trimmed by 0 bases and J by 2 bases, 4 bases remained unmatched. The germline CDR1 and CDR2 sequences are SGHRS and YFSETQ. The CDR3 spans 15 residues. The chain's CDR3 is CASSLGDRGTYEQYF. Written as DNA, the CDR3 is TGCGCCAGCAGCTTGGGAGACAGGGGAACCTACGAGCAGTACTTC.

The chain carries TRBV12-3 or TRBV12-4 and TRBJ2-7; 8 bases line up with TRBD2. The CDR3 sequence is 15 residues long. Germline trimming cut 5 bases from V and 7 bases from J; bases unmatched to any gene: 13. The CDR3 nucleotides are TGTGCCAGCAGTCAAGGGACTAGAGAAACAGGGGAGCAGTACTTC. Translated, it gives CASSQGTRETGEQYF.

This clonotype was counted only a few times. The rearrangement joins TRBV20-1 to TRBJ2-7; D possibly matches TRBD1 or TRBD2 (5 bases each). CDR1 and CDR2 from the germline V gene are DFQATT and SNEGSKA (reference sequence). V lost 0 bases, J lost 7 bases, and 22 bases lay in between. This CDR3 has 16 amino acids. The CDR3: CSARDTRTASTGEQYF. CDR3 bases: TGCAGTGCTAGAGATACAAGAACAGCTAGCACAGGAGAGCAGTACTTC.

The gene calls are TRBV20-1 and TRBJ2-3; D is tentatively TRBD1 or TRBD2 (5 bases each). The CDR3 length is 12 residues. Per germline, CDR1 DFQATT and CDR2 SNEGSKA (reference sequence). V was clipped by 6 bases and J by 5 bases, with 12 bases between them. The DNA of the CDR3 is TGCAGTGCAGGGGCTAGCCAAGATACGCAGTATTTT. Amino acid sequence: CSAGASQDTQYF.

This clonotype has just a few counts. CDR3 DNA sequence: TGCAGCGTATATGACAGGGGCAATGGCTACACCTTC. Translating gives CSVYDRGNGYTF. V usage is TRBV29-1 and J usage is TRBJ1-2, with 8 bases aligning to TRBD1. Germline loops: CDR1 SQVTM, CDR2 ANQGSEA. The CDR3 is 12 amino acids. The V gene end was trimmed by 6 bases and the J gene end by 6 bases; junction bases not matched to a gene: 6.

The chain uses TRBV11-1 and TRBJ2-1; 9 positions agree with TRBD2. The CDR3 loop spans 18 amino acids. Germline CDR1 is SGHAT and CDR2 is FQDESV (reference sequence). The V and J ends lost 5 bases and 2 bases, in that order; junction bases with no gene match: 13. CDR3 sequence: CASSRRLSGSATYNEQFF. CDR3 bases: TGTGCCAGCAGCCGCCGTCTTAGCGGGAGCGCAACCTACAATGAGCAGTTCTTC.

This clonotype was found many times. V is TRBV4-3 and J is TRBJ1-1; D not certain. V gave up 2 bases and J gave up 0 bases, with 4 bases separating them. This CDR3 has 13 amino acids. Germline V gives CDR1 LGHNA, CDR2 YSLEER. The CDR3: CASSQRMNTEAFF. In nucleotides, the CDR3 is TGCGCCAGCAGCCAACGAATGAACACTGAAGCTTTCTTT.

This sequence joins TRBV6-1 and TRBJ2-7; D gene unclear. Trimming shortened V by 5 bases and J by 4 bases, and 12 bases separated the two germline ends. Germline lookup yields CDR1 MNHNS and CDR2 SASEGT. This CDR3 has 13 residues. The CDR3 spells CASSSRKGYEQYF. The CDR3 coding sequence is TGTGCCAGCAGTAGCAGGAAGGGATACGAGCAGTACTTC.

There are many counts of this clonotype. V gene TRBV27 combines with J gene TRBJ2-5; 10 nucleotides match TRBD2. J gave up 5 bases and V 4 bases, and 10 bases lay outside the gene matches. This CDR3 comprises 16 residues. Per germline, CDR1 MNHEY and CDR2 SMNVEV (reference sequence). In nucleotides, the CDR3 is TGTGCCAGCAGTTCCATTCTAGCGGGAGCTTGGGAGACCCAGTACTTC. As protein: CASSSILAGAWETQYF.

This clonotype was recorded only once. The chain links TRBV10-2 to TRBJ2-4, with 9 positions matching TRBD2. This CDR3 contains 15 residues. V was clipped by 5 bases and J by 7 bases; unmatched bases: 9. CDR1 and CDR2 (germline): WSHSY, SAAADI. The CDR3 loop reads CASSRTSDRSNIQYF. The DNA of the CDR3 is TGCGCCAGCAGTCGGACTAGCGATAGGAGTAACATTCAGTACTTC.

With regard to this clonotype: At one end the junction does not follow the germline gene, possibly because of a read error. The rearrangement joins TRBV6-2 or TRBV6-3 to TRBJ2-6; TRBD1 might be the D (5 bases). CDR1 and CDR2 from the germline V gene are MNHEY and SVGEGT. The CDR3 totals 15 residues. CDR3 in DNA: TGTGCCACTACGTACCCAGGGTCTGGAGCCAACGTCCTGACTTTC. It encodes CATTYPGSGANVLTF.

This clonotype was seen a handful of times. The chain employs TRBV3-1 and TRBJ2-7; the D gene could be TRBD1 or TRBD2 (5 bases each). CDR1 is LGHDT, CDR2 YNNKEL, per germline (reference sequence). V was pared by 1 base and J by 7 bases, with 17 bases between. This CDR3 has 15 residues. The CDR3 sequence: CASSQAGGGTGEQYF. The DNA of the CDR3 is TGTGCCAGCAGCCAAGCAGGTGGGGGAACGGGGGAGCAGTACTTC.

The CDR3 spells CASSLVGDRANEQFF. The CDR3 DNA is TGTGCCAGCAGCTTAGTCGGTGACAGGGCCAATGAGCAGTTCTTC. V gene TRBV7-8 combines with J gene TRBJ2-1, with 7 bases aligning to TRBD1. Germline V gene lookup returns CDR1 SGHVS and CDR2 FQNEAQ. J was trimmed by 6 bases and V by 1 base; bases with no gene match: 6. The CDR3 has 15 amino acids.